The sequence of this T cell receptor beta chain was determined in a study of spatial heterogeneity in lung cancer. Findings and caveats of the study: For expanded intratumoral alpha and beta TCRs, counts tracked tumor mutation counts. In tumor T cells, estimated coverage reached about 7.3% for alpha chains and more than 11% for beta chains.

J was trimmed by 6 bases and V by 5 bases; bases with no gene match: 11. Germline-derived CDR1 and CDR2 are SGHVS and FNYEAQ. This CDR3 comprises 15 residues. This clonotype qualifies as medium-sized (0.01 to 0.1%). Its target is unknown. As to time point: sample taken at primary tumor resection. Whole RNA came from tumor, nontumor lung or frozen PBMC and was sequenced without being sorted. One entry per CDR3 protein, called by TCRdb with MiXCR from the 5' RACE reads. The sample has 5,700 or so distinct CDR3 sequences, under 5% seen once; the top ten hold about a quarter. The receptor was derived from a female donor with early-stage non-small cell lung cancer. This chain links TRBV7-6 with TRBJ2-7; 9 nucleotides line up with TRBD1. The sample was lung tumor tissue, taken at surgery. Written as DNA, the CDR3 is TGTGCCAGCAGCCCCGGGGACAGGGTAGCAGGCGAGCAGTACTTC. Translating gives CASSPGDRVAGEQYF.